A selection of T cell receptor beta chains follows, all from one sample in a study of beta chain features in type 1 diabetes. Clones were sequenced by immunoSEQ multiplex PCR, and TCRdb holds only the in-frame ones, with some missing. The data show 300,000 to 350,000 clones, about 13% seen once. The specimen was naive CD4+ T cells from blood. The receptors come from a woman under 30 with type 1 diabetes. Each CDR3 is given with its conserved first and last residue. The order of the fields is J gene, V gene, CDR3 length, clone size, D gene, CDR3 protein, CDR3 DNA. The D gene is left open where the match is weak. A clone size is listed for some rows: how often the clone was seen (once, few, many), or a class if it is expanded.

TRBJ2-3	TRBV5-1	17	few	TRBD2	CASSLYPSGTTTDTQYF	TGCGCCAGCAGCTTGTACCCGAGCGGGACCACCACAGATACGCAGTATTTT
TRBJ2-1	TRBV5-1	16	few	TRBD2	CASSLLTSGIFNEQFF	TGCGCCAGCAGCCTACTGACTAGCGGGATTTTCAATGAGCAGTTCTTC
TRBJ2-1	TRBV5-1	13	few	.	CASSFSSRDEQFF	TGCGCCAGCAGCTTTTCGTCCAGGGATGAGCAGTTCTTC
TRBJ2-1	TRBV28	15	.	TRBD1	CASSLGGQGLNEQFF	TGTGCCAGCAGTTTGGGCGGACAGGGTCTGAATGAGCAGTTCTTC
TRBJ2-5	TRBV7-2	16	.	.	CASSSRGTRGQETQYF	TGTGCCAGCAGCTCTCGGGGGACGAGGGGCCAAGAGACCCAGTACTTC
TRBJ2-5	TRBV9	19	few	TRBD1	CASSVEGSKRGLGRETQYF	TGTGCCAGCAGCGTAGAAGGATCGAAGAGGGGGCTTGGGCGCGAGACCCAGTACTTC
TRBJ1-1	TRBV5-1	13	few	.	CASSSAGGSEAFF	TGCGCCAGCAGCTCAGCAGGTGGGTCTGAAGCTTTCTTT
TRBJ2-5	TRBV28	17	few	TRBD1	CASSFYGQGVLQETQYF	TGTGCCAGCAGTTTTTACGGACAGGGGGTGCTGCAAGAGACCCAGTACTTC
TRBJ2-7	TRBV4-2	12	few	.	CASSQLRGEQYF	TGTGCCAGCAGCCAATTACGAGGCGAGCAGTACTTC
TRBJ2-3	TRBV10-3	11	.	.	CAIGRVDTQYF	TGTGCCATCGGGCGGGTAGATACGCAGTATTTT
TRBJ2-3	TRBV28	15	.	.	CASSGDLPSTDTQYF	TGTGCCAGCAGTGGGGACTTGCCTAGCACAGATACGCAGTATTTT